The T cell receptor beta chain under discussion was sequenced for a study of cytomegalovirus exposure and HLA in healthy donors. Study results and caveats: Immune exposure data for these donors was limited to CMV serostatus. In vitro checks showed that a few CMV-associated chains really do target CMV antigens. Prior analysis indicated that the majority of TCR beta V segments exhibited productivity approximately 90% or approximately 30% of the time.

Note on this clone: Antigen unknown.

CDR1 and CDR2 from the germline V gene are SGHNT and YENEEA. Losses at the gene ends were 7 bases for V and 6 bases for J; bases not matched to a gene: 6. CDR3 length equals 14 residues. Primers for the PCR totalled 60 Vbeta and 13 Jbeta. How the authors handled the data: Roughly 10 million shared chains were among the about 80 million unique TCR beta chains that a later analysis counted. Data came from immunoSEQ multiplex PCR; TCRdb stores just in-frame clones and leaves some out. That table is the source of V, J and clone size, and D and trimming were worked out from the DNA. The table has 150,000 to 250,000 clones, around 74% seen once.

The sequencing sample was made of PBMCs. The chain has TRBV11-3 and TRBJ2-1, with 10 bases lining up with TRBD2. The receptor's source is a girl aged 10-17 years in good health and CMV-seropositive. CDR3 sequence reads: CASTTSGAFNEQFF. CDR3 nucleotide sequence: TGTGCCAGCACCACTAGCGGGGCTTTCAATGAGCAGTTCTTC.